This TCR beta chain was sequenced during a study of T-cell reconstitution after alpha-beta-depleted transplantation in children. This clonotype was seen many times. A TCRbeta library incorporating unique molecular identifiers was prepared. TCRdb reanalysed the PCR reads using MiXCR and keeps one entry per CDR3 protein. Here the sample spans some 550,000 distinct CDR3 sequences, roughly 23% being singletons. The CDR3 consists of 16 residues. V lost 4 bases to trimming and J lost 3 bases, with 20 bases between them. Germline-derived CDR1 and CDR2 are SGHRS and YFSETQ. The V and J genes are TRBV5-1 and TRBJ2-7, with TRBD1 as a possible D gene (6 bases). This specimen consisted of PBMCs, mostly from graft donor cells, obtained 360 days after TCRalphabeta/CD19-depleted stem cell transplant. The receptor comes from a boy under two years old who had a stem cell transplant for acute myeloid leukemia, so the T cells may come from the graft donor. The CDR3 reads CASSIKGGQIFYEQYF. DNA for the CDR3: TGCGCCAGCAGCATCAAAGGGGGACAAATTTTCTACGAGCAGTACTTC.